This is a list of T cell receptor beta chains from one sample in a study of blood T cell repertoires in COVID-19. The assay was immunoSEQ multiplex PCR, and TCRdb's table has in-frame clones only and misses some. Among about 130,000 clones listed, 70% to 85% were seen once. Sample: PBMCs or T cells enriched from blood (not recorded which). The receptors were sampled from a man in his forties or fifties who had recovered from COVID-19. CDR3s include the opening cysteine and the closing phenylalanine or tryptophan. The order of the fields is J gene, V gene, CDR3 protein.

>TRBJ2-2|TRBV7-2
CASSHSGGANTGELFF
>TRBJ2-3|TRBV7-2
CASSFSGVGTQYF
>TRBJ2-1|TRBV7-3
CASSPKAGESGDEQFF
>TRBJ1-6|TRBV7-9
CASSLGRSGTGNSPLHF
>TRBJ1-2|TRBV6-6
CASRDDSYGYTF
>TRBJ1-4|TRBV5-1
CASSLANPATNEKLFF
>TRBJ1-1|TRBV30
CAWSPGQPPEAFF
>TRBJ2-7|TRBV28
CASSFPDRGQEQYF
>TRBJ1-6|TRBV5-1
CASSLGDSYNSPLHF
>TRBJ1-5|TRBV30
CAWSVFGRVGQPQHF
>TRBJ2-7|TRBV5-5
CASSLGTSGYEQYF
>TRBJ1-1|TRBV12-3/TRBV12-4
CASSFVANTEAFF
>TRBJ1-6|TRBV30
CAWRQRINSPLHF
>TRBJ2-7|TRBV6-6
CASSYLGRTYEQYF
>TRBJ2-1|TRBV7-9
CASSRSGGINEQFF
>TRBJ2-1|TRBV18
CASSPLPQGSTNNEQFF
>TRBJ2-5|TRBV7-3
CASSIMGQTQETQYF
>TRBJ2-3|TRBV19
CASSILGTGFSDTQYF
>TRBJ1-6|TRBV24-1
CATSDPTGPGNSPLHF
>TRBJ1-2|TRBV19
CASTIPGGRYGYTF
>TRBJ1-3|TRBV18
CASSPNRASSGNTIYF
>TRBJ1-2|TRBV7-2
CASSLELGPFGYTF
>TRBJ1-1|TRBV7-3
CASSSGQPGTEAFF
>TRBJ2-2|TRBV9
CASSARMTANTGELFF
>TRBJ2-7|TRBV6-2/TRBV6-3
CASSRTSGGARYEQYF
>TRBJ1-1|TRBV7-9
CASRGVTGLNTEAFF
>TRBJ2-5|TRBV19
CASSGGDQETQYF
>TRBJ2-7|TRBV6-5
CASSSGFSYEQYF
>TRBJ2-1|TRBV15
CATSRDLAGEQFF
>TRBJ1-4|TRBV6-1
CASSEIGSQNEKLFF
>TRBJ2-1|TRBV6-4
CASSDSGQGHNEQFF